This T cell receptor (beta chain) was recovered during a study of T-cell reconstitution after alpha-beta-depleted transplantation in children. Study results and limitations: The origin of alpha-beta T cells about two months after transplant was reportedly several hundred expanded graft clones.

Unique molecular identifiers featured in how the TCRbeta library was prepared. TCRdb reprocessed the PCR reads with MiXCR, giving one entry per CDR3 protein. Altogether around 450,000 distinct CDR3 sequences are present, 15% to 20% being singletons, with the ten largest covering around 28%. The CDR3 runs 17 residues. Germline CDR1 is SEHNR and CDR2 is FQNEAQ (reference sequence). The V end lost 3 bases, the J end lost 0 bases, and 18 bases lay between the germline ends. Note on this clonotype: The antigen is undetermined.

The rearrangement joins TRBV7-9 to TRBJ2-7; D not resolved. This clonotype was obtained from a boy under two years old who had a stem cell transplant for Wiskott-Aldrich syndrome, so the T cells may come from the graft donor. The sample in question was PBMCs, mostly from graft donor cells, obtained 360 days after TCRalphabeta/CD19-depleted stem cell transplant. The CDR3 region has the DNA TGTGCCAGCAGCTTGGTGACCTGGACCCAAGACTCCTACGAGCAGTACTTC. Protein sequence: CASSLVTWTQDSYEQYF.